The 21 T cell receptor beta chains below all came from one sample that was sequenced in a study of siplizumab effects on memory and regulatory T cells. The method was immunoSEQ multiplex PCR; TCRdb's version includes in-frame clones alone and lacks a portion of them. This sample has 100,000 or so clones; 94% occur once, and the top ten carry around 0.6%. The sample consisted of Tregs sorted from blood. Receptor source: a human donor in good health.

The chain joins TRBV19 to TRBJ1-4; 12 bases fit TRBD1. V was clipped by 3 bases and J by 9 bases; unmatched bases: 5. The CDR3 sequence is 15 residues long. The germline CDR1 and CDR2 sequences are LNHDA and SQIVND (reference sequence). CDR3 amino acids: CASSIGTGGLQKLFF. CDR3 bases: TGTGCCAGTAGTATTGGGACAGGGGGCTTGCAAAAACTGTTTTTT.

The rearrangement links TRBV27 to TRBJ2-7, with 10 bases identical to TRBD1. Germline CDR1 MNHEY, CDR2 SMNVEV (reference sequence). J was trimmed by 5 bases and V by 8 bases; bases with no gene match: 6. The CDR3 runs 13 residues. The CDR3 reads CASQDRGRDEQYF. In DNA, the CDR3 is TGTGCCAGCCAGGACAGGGGGAGGGACGAGCAGTACTTC.

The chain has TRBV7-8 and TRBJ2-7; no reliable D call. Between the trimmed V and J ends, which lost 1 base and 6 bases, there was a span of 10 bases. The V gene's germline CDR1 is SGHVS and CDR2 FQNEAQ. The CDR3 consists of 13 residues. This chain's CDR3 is CASSLGPRSEQYF. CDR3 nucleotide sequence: TGTGCCAGCAGCTTAGGGCCCCGTTCCGAGCAGTACTTC.

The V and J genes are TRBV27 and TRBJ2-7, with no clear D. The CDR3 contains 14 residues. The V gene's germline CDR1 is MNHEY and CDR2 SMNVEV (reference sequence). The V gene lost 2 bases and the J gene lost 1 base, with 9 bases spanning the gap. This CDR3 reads CASSLLGTSYEQYF. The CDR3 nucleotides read TGTGCCAGCAGTTTACTCGGCACTTCCTACGAGCAGTACTTC.

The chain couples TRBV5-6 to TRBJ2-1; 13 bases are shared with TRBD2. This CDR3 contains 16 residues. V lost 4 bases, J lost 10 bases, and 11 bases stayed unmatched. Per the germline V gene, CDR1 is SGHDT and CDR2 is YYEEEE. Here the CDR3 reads CASSATTSGREREQFF. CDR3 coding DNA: TGTGCCAGCAGCGCCACTACTAGCGGGAGGGAGAGGGAGCAGTTCTTC.

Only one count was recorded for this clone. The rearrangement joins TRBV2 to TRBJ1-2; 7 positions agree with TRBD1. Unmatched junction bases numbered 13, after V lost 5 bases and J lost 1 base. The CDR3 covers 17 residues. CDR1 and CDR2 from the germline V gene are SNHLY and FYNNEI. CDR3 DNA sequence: TGTGCCAGCAGTTATGACAGGGCCAGCGCCTATAACTATGGCTACACCTTC. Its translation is CASSYDRASAYNYGYTF.

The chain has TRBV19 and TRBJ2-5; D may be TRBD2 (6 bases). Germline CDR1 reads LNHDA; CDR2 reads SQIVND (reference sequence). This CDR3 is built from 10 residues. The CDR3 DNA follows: TGTGGTGGGGGAGGAGAGACCCAGTACTTC. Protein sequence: CGGGGETQYF.

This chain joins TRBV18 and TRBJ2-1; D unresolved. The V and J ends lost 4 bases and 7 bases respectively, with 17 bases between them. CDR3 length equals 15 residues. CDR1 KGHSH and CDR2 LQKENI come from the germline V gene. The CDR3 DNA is TGTGCCAGCTCACTTCCAATCGGAGTCTTGAATGAGCAGTTCTTC. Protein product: CASSLPIGVLNEQFF.

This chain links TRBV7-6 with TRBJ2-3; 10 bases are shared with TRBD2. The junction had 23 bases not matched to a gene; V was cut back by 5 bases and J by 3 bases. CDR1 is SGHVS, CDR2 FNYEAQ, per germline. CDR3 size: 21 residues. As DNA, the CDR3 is TGTGCCAGCAGCCTTATTTTCCTAGCGGGGGACCCTTCCTCCACTACAGATACGCAGTATTTT. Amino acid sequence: CASSLIFLAGDPSSTTDTQYF. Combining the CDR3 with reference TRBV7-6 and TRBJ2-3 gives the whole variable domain GAGVSQSPRYKVTKRGQDVALRCDPISGHVSLYWYRQALGQGPEFLTYFNYEAQQDKSGLPNDRFSAERPEGSISTLTIQRTEQRDSAMYRCASSLIFLAGDPSSTTDTQYFGPGTRLTVL.

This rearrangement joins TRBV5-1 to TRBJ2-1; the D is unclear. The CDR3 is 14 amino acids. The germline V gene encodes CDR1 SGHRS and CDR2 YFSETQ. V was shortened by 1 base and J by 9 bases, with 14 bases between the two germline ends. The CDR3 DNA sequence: TGCGCCAGCAGCTTGTGGGTTGGCCAAAGTGAGCAGTTCTTC. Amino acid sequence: CASSLWVGQSEQFF.

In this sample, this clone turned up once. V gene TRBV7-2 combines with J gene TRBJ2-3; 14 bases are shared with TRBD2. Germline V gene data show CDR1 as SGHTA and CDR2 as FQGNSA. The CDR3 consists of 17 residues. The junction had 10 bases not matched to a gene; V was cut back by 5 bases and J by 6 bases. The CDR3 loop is CASSPPGTSGSPDTQYF. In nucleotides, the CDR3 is TGTGCCAGCAGCCCACCTGGGACTAGCGGGAGTCCCGATACGCAGTATTTT. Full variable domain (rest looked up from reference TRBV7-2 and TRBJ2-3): GAGVSQSPSNKVTEKGKDVELRCDPISGHTALYWYRQSLGQGLEFLIYFQGNSAPDKSGLPSDRFSAERTGGSVSTLTIQRTQQEDSAVYLCASSPPGTSGSPDTQYFGPGTRLTVL.

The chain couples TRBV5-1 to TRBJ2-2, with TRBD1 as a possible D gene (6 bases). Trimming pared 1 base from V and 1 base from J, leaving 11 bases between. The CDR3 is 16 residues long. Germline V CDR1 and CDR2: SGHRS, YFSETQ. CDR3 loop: CASSLTGPVNTGELFF. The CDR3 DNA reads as TGCGCCAGCAGCTTGACAGGGCCGGTGAACACCGGGGAGCTGTTTTTT.

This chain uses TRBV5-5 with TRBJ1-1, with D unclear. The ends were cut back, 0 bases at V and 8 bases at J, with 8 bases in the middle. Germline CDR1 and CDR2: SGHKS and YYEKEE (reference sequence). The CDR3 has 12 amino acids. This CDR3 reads CASSLAFGEAFF. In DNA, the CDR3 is TGTGCCAGCAGCTTGGCCTTTGGGGAAGCTTTCTTT.

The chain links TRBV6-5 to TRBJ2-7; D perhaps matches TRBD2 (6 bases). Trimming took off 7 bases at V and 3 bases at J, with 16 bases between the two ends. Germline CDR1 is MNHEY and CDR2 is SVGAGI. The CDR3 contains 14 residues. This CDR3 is CASTPIPGLYEQYF. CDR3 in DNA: TGTGCCAGCACTCCTATCCCGGGACTCTACGAGCAGTACTTC.

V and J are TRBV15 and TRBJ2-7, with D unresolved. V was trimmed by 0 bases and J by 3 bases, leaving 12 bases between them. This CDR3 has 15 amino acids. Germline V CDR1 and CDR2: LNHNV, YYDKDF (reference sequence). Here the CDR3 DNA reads TGTGCCACCAGCAGAGACTTGTCCGGGTTCTACGAGCAGTACTTC. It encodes CATSRDLSGFYEQYF.

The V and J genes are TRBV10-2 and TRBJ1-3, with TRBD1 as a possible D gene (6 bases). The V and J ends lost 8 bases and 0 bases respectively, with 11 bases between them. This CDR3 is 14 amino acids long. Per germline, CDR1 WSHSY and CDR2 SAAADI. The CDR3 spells CASWGHLSGNTIYF. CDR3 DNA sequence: TGCGCCAGCTGGGGACACCTCTCTGGAAACACCATATATTTT.

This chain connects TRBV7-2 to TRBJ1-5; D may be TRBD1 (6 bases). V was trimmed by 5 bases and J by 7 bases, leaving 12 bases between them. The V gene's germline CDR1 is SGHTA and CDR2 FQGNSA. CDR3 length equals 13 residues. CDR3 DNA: TGTGCCAGCAGCGTCAGGGGAAGCCAGCCCCAGCATTTT. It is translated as CASSVRGSQPQHF. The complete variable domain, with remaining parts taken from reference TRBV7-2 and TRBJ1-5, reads GAGVSQSPSNKVTEKGKDVELRCDPISGHTALYWYRQSLGQGLEFLIYFQGNSAPDKSGLPSDRFSAERTGGSVSTLTIQRTQQEDSAVYLCASSVRGSQPQHFGDGTRLSIL.

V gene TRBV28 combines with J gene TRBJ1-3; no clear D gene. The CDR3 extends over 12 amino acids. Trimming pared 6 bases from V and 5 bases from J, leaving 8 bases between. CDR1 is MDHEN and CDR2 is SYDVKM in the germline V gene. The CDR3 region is CASSVLRNTIYF. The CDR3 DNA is TGTGCCAGCAGCGTTCTAAGAAACACCATATATTTT. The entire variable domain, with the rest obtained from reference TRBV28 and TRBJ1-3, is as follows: DVKVTQSSRYLVKRTGEKVFLECVQDMDHENMFWYRQDPGLGLRLIYFSYDVKMKEKGDIPEGYSVSREKKERFSLILESASTNQTSMYLCASSVLRNTIYFGEGSWLTVV.

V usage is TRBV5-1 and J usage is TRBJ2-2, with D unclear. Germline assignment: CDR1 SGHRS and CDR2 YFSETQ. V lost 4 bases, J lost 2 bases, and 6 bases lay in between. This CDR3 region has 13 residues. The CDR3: CASSAKNTGELFF. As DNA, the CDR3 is TGCGCCAGCAGCGCCAAAAACACCGGGGAGCTGTTTTTT.

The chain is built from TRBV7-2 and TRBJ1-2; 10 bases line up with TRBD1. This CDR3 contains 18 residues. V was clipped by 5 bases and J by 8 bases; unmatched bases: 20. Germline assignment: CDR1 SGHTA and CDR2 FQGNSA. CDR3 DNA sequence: TGTGCCAGCAGCCCAGGGGACAGGGGATTGTATGAGGGGTCCGGCTACACCTTC. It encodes CASSPGDRGLYEGSGYTF.

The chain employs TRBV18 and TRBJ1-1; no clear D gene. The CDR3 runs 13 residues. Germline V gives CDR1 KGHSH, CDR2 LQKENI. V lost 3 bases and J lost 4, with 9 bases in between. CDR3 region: CASSPQLGTEAFF. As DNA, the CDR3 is TGTGCCAGCTCACCCCAGTTGGGCACTGAAGCTTTCTTT. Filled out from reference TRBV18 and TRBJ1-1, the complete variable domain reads NAGVMQNPRHLVRRRGQEARLRCSPMKGHSHVYWYRQLPEEGLKFMVYLQKENIIDESGMPKERFSAEFPKEGPSILRIQQVVRGDSAAYFCASSPQLGTEAFFGQGTRLTVV.